The next 29 T cell receptor beta chains were all read from a single sample in a study of T cells after yellow fever vaccination. MiXCR, run by TCRdb on the 5' RACE reads, gives a single entry per CDR3 protein. The top ten clones hold under 50% of a sample with roughly 27,000 distinct CDR3 sequences, around 5% of them seen once. The material was CD8+ T cells sorted from PBMCs, obtained 10 days after the yellow fever booster vaccination. These receptors were collected from a man aged 25-40 years who received the YFV17D yellow fever vaccine.

This clonotype was counted at least ten times. The chain carries TRBV27 and TRBJ2-7, with D tentatively TRBD2 (5 bases). Looked up from germline, CDR1 is MNHEY and CDR2 is SMNVEV (reference sequence). The CDR3 is made up of 15 amino acids. Trimming cost V 5 bases and J 0 bases, with 14 bases left between them. The CDR3 loop reads CASSPGPGSSYEQYF. The CDR3 DNA reads TGTGCCAGCAGTCCCGGACCGGGGAGCTCCTACGAGCAGTACTTC.

This clonotype occurred many times. This sequence joins TRBV4-2 and TRBJ2-7; possibly TRBD1 or TRBD2 for D (5 bases each). V was pared by 4 bases and J by 3 bases, with 10 bases between. The CDR3 contains 13 residues. The germline V gene has CDR1 LGHNA and CDR2 YNFKEQ. CDR3 amino acids: CASSRDGDYEQYF. The DNA of the CDR3 is TGTGCCAGCAGCCGGGACGGGGACTACGAGCAGTACTTC.

There are many counts of this clonotype. The CDR3 DNA is TGTGCCAGCAGCGAAAACCAGGGGGGGGACATTCAGTACTTC. Amino acid sequence: CASSENQGGDIQYF. The V call is TRBV7-8, the J call TRBJ2-4, with D possibly called TRBD1 or TRBD2 (7 bases each). Deletions cut 5 bases from V and 8 bases from J, with 16 bases between. Germline CDR1 reads SGHVS; CDR2 reads FQNEAQ. This CDR3 contains 14 residues.

J is TRBJ1-2 and V is TRBV20-1; 9 nucleotides line up with TRBD1. The CDR3 covers 14 residues. Per the germline V gene, CDR1 is DFQATT and CDR2 is SNEGSKA (reference sequence). Trimming removed 4 bases from V and 8 bases from J; junction bases left unmatched: 11. The CDR3 spells CSANRDRVLGGYTF. Written as DNA, the CDR3 is TGCAGTGCTAATCGGGACAGGGTTCTCGGGGGCTACACCTTC.

This clonotype was picked up many times. This chain connects TRBV4-3 to TRBJ2-5, with D unresolved. V gave up 0 bases and J gave up 7 bases, with 6 bases separating them. The CDR3 length is 12 residues. The germline CDR1 and CDR2 sequences are LGHNA and YSLEER. The CDR3 region has the DNA TGCGCCAGCAGCCAAGAGGATGGGACCCAGTACTTC. Protein: CASSQEDGTQYF.

This clonotype was counted many times. The chain is built from TRBV12-3 or TRBV12-4 and TRBJ2-3; D is unresolved. CDR3 length: 11 amino acids. V shed 6 bases and J shed 4 bases, with 5 bases lying between them. The CDR3 region is CASSLADTQYF. CDR3 sequence (DNA): TGTGCCAGCAGCTTGGCAGATACGCAGTATTTT.

There are many counts of this clonotype. The chain joins TRBV15 to TRBJ1-1, with D uncertain. The CDR3 is 15 amino acids. Trimming removed 1 base from V and 1 base from J, with 10 bases in between. Germline V CDR1 and CDR2: LNHNV, YYDKDF (reference sequence). The CDR3 nucleotides read TGTGCCACCAGCAGAGTACAGTTTCCGAACACTGAAGCTTTCTTT. The encoded protein is CATSRVQFPNTEAFF.

This clonotype was observed many times. The chain recombines TRBV7-6 with TRBJ2-1, with D perhaps matching TRBD2 (5 bases). CDR3 length: 18 amino acids. The germline CDR1 and CDR2 sequences are SGHVS and FNYEAQ. The germline V and J ends were trimmed by 1 base and 0 bases, with 16 bases remaining between them. The CDR3 DNA follows: TGTGCCAGCAGCTTAGATGTAGGCGGGCCCACCTCCTACAATGAGCAGTTCTTC. Its translation: CASSLDVGGPTSYNEQFF.

This clonotype appeared many times. The V and J genes are TRBV20-1 and TRBJ2-5; D is uncertain. The CDR3 covers 12 residues. Germline V gives CDR1 DFQATT, CDR2 SNEGSKA (reference sequence). V gave up 0 bases and J gave up 2 bases, with 4 bases separating them. This CDR3 reads CSAREAQETQYF. The CDR3 bases are TGCAGTGCTAGAGAGGCTCAAGAGACCCAGTACTTC.

In this sample, this clonotype turned up many times. V gene TRBV7-3 combines with J gene TRBJ2-1; TRBD2 might be the D (6 bases). The CDR3 covers 13 residues. V dropped 5 bases and J dropped 8 bases, with 13 bases sitting between them. Germline V CDR1 and CDR2: SGHTA, FQGTGA. CDR3 nucleotides: TGTGCCAGCAGCCATCAACGGGAGCATGAGCAGTTCTTC. As protein: CASSHQREHEQFF.

This clonotype came up many times. In DNA form, the CDR3 reads TGTGCCACCAGTGACCAGGCATCGGATACGCAGTATTTT. It codes for CATSDQASDTQYF. This chain connects TRBV24-1 to TRBJ2-3; D remains unclear. The CDR3 consists of 13 residues. The V end was cut by 4 bases, the J end by 6 bases, with 10 bases between. Per the germline V gene, CDR1 is KGHDR and CDR2 is SFDVKD.

This clonotype was counted ten times or more. The chain links TRBV27 to TRBJ2-1; tentative D call: TRBD2 (6 bases). This CDR3 spans 17 amino acids. Trimming removed 5 bases from V and 5 bases from J, with 22 bases in between. Germline CDR1 is MNHEY and CDR2 is SMNVEV (reference sequence). CDR3 coding DNA: TGTGCCAGCAGTCTTACGTTCGGGGGAAGTAGGGACAATGAGCAGTTCTTC. It yields the protein CASSLTFGGSRDNEQFF.

This clonotype has at least ten counts. The V call is TRBV3-1, the J call TRBJ2-2; maybe TRBD1 (6 bases). CDR3 length equals 14 residues. V dropped 0 bases and J dropped 4 bases, with 6 bases sitting between them. CDR1 is LGHDT, CDR2 YNNKEL, per germline (reference sequence). The CDR3 bases are TGTGCCAGCAGCCAAGAAGGGGGCACCGGGGAGCTGTTTTTT. Its protein is CASSQEGGTGELFF.

This clonotype was recorded at least ten times. The CDR3 region has the DNA TGTGCCAGCAGTTACTGGTCTAGCGGGAGTCAAGAGACCCAGTACTTC. Protein sequence: CASSYWSSGSQETQYF. The gene calls are TRBV6-5 and TRBJ2-5; 10 bases match TRBD2. The CDR3 contains 16 residues. Germline V CDR1 and CDR2: MNHEY, SVGAGI. Germline trimming cut 1 base from V and 2 bases from J; bases unmatched to any gene: 4.

This clonotype was found many times. The chain carries TRBV27 and TRBJ2-1; D gene uncertain. Germline CDR1 MNHEY, CDR2 SMNVEV (reference sequence). This CDR3 spans 14 amino acids. Here the CDR3 DNA reads TGTGCGACCGGAGCGACCAGCTCCTACAATGAGCAGTTCTTC. Protein product: CATGATSSYNEQFF.

This clonotype was counted many times. V gene TRBV9 combines with J gene TRBJ2-2; D may be TRBD1 (6 bases). V was pared by 3 bases and J by 3 bases, with 12 bases between. This CDR3 is 15 amino acids long. Germline loops: CDR1 SGDLS, CDR2 YYNGEE. The CDR3 sequence: CASSATGYDTGELFF. CDR3 coding DNA: TGTGCCAGCAGCGCGACAGGTTATGACACCGGGGAGCTGTTTTTT.

Ten or more counts support this clonotype. CDR3 region: CASTLGRGETQYF. The CDR3 coding sequence is TGCGCCAGCACCCTGGGTAGGGGAGAGACCCAGTACTTC. The V gene is TRBV10-2, the J gene TRBJ2-5; D perhaps matches TRBD1 (5 bases). The length of the CDR3 is 13 residues. Trimming took off 7 bases at V and 4 bases at J, with 13 bases between the two ends. The germline gives CDR1 WSHSY, CDR2 SAAADI.

The chain uses TRBV19 and TRBJ1-3, with unresolved D. Germline loops: CDR1 LNHDA, CDR2 SQIVND (reference sequence). Between the trimmed V and J ends, which lost 3 bases and 2 bases, there was a span of 5 bases. The length of the CDR3 is 13 residues. The CDR3 nucleotides read TGTGCCAGTAGTATGGCCCCTGGAAACACCATATATTTT. This translates into CASSMAPGNTIYF.

This sequence joins TRBV19 and TRBJ2-7; D possibly matches TRBD1 or TRBD2 (5 bases each). The CDR3 covers 13 residues. V lost 4 bases, J lost 3 bases, and 10 bases lay in between. CDR1 is LNHDA and CDR2 is SQIVND in the germline V gene (reference sequence). As DNA, the CDR3 is TGTGCCAGTAGTACGGGACCGAGCTACGAGCAGTACTTC. Translation gives CASSTGPSYEQYF.

This clonotype was seen many times. V is TRBV5-1 and J is TRBJ2-4; 11 positions match TRBD2. This CDR3 has 21 residues. V gave up 4 bases and J gave up 0 bases; unmatched junction bases: 18. Germline V gene sequence: CDR1 SGHRS, CDR2 YFSETQ. The CDR3 here is CASSPTPDSGLADLAKNIQYF. The CDR3 nucleotides are TGCGCCAGCAGCCCGACACCCGACTCGGGACTAGCGGACCTAGCCAAAAACATTCAGTACTTC.

The chain recombines TRBV28 with TRBJ2-1, with D possibly matching TRBD1 (7 bases). V was cut by 8 bases and J by 3 bases, with 14 bases left in between. This CDR3 has 14 residues. Germline CDR1 reads MDHEN; CDR2 reads SYDVKM. CDR3 residues: CASRRGAGYNEQFF. The CDR3 nucleotides read TGTGCCAGCCGCAGGGGGGCAGGCTACAATGAGCAGTTCTTC.

There are many counts of this clonotype. The V call is TRBV29-1, the J call TRBJ2-3; no definite D call. This CDR3 is built from 13 residues. Germline lookup yields CDR1 SQVTM and CDR2 ANQGSEA. The V gene lost 8 bases and the J gene lost 2 bases, with 14 bases spanning the gap. CDR3 nucleotides: TGCAGCACCCTCGAGACAAACACAGATACGCAGTATTTT. Its protein is CSTLETNTDTQYF.

This clonotype was recorded many times. The chain uses TRBV25-1 and TRBJ2-5, with 8 bases that match TRBD2. V shed 2 bases, J shed 5 bases, and the junction held 4 bases outside the gene matches. This CDR3 has 14 residues. Germline CDR1 reads MGHDK; CDR2 reads SYGVNS. CDR3 sequence reads: CASSERGGGETQYF. CDR3 nucleotides: TGTGCCAGCAGTGAAAGGGGCGGGGGGGAGACCCAGTACTTC.

Ten or more counts support this clonotype. The chain joins TRBV5-1 to TRBJ2-1, with a tentative D call TRBD1 (6 bases). The ends were cut back, 4 bases at V and 0 bases at J, with 14 bases in the middle. The length of the CDR3 is 16 residues. The germline gives CDR1 SGHRS, CDR2 YFSETQ. CDR3 coding DNA: TGCGCCAGCAGCACCGGGACGGACAGCTCCTACAATGAGCAGTTCTTC. The encoded protein is CASSTGTDSSYNEQFF.

This clonotype has at least ten counts. The V gene is TRBV10-3, the J gene TRBJ2-5; maybe TRBD1 (6 bases). Germline CDR1 and CDR2: ENHRY and SYGVKD. The CDR3 contains 13 residues. V lost 2 bases and J lost 3, with 7 bases in between. The CDR3 sequence: CAISEEGEETQYF. CDR3 coding DNA: TGTGCCATCAGTGAGGAGGGGGAAGAGACCCAGTACTTC.

This clonotype has a count of ten or more. The V call is TRBV30, the J call TRBJ2-7, with TRBD1 matching 9 bases. The J segment lost 3 bases and the V segment lost 4 bases, leaving 10 bases of the junction unmatched. CDR3 size: 15 residues. CDR1 and CDR2 from the germline V gene are GTSNPN and SVGIG (reference sequence). CDR3 in DNA: TGTGCCTGGACCCCGGACAGGGGCTCTTACTACGAGCAGTACTTC. Protein product: CAWTPDRGSYYEQYF.

This clonotype was observed a few times. This chain joins TRBV3-1 and TRBJ2-6; 9 bases agree with TRBD2. Germline values: CDR1 LGHDT, CDR2 YNNKEL (reference sequence). This CDR3 has 17 amino acids. The V segment lost 5 bases and the J segment 2 bases; nucleotides outside the gene matches: 7. Written as DNA, the CDR3 is TGTGCCAGCAGCTCGAGAGCGGGAGGACCTGGGGCCAACGTCCTGACTTTC. It specifies CASSSRAGGPGANVLTF.

In its sample, this clonotype was seen many times. The chain links TRBV12-3 or TRBV12-4 to TRBJ2-2; D call uncertain. The CDR3 consists of 14 residues. V lost 6 bases and J 2 bases, leaving 10 bases between the germline ends. This chain's CDR3 is CASSPTHNTGELFF. The DNA of the CDR3 is TGTGCCAGCAGCCCGACTCATAACACCGGGGAGCTGTTTTTT.

This clonotype was counted ten times or more. This chain's CDR3 is CASSPSTGVEQFF. The CDR3 DNA sequence: TGTGCCAGCAGCCCCAGCACGGGAGTAGAGCAGTTCTTC. The chain uses TRBV21-1 and TRBJ2-1; the D call of TRBD2 is as the table states it, not checked on the DNA. TRBV21-1 is marked as a pseudogene. CDR3 length: 13 amino acids.